This T cell receptor beta chain was retrieved from a study of cytomegalovirus exposure and HLA in healthy donors. General study findings and limits: Rare TCR sequences dominated, though some public TCRs recurred in many donors.

The assay was immunoSEQ multiplex PCR, and TCRdb's table has in-frame clones only and misses some. The sample consists of more than 150,000 clones, 84% of them appearing once. This CDR3 spans 13 amino acids. Germline loops: CDR1 MNHEY, CDR2 SMNVEV (reference sequence). Trimming left V 3 bases short and J 5 bases short, with 10 bases between. This clone was observed at least ten times. What it binds is not known. This chain connects TRBV27 to TRBJ2-5; perhaps TRBD2 as D (6 bases). Specimen: PBMCs. The clonotype was recovered from a man aged 18 to 30 in good health and CMV-seropositive. The CDR3 protein is CASSLEGRETQYF. In nucleotides, the CDR3 is TGTGCCAGCAGTTTGGAGGGGCGGGAGACCCAGTACTTC.